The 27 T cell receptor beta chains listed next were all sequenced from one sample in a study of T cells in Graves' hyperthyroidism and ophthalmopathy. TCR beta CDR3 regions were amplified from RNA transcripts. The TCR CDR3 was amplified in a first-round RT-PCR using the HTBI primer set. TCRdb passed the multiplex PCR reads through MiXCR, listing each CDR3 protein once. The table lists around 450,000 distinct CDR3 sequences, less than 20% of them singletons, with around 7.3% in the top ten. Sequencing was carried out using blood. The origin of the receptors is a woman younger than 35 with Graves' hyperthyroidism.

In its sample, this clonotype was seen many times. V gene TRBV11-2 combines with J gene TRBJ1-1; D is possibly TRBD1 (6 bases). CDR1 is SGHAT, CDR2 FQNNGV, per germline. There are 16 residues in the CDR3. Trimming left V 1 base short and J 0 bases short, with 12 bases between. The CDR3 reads CASSLAGQMMNTEAFF. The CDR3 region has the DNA TGTGCCAGCAGCTTAGCGGGACAAATGATGAACACTGAAGCTTTCTTT.

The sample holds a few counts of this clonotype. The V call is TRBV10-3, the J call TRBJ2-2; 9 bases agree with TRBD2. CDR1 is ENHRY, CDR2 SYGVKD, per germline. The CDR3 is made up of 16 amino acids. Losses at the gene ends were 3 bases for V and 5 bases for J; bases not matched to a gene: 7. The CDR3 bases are TGTGCCATCAGTGAACTCAGGAGCGGGAGGACCGGGGAGCTGTTTTTT. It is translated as CAISELRSGRTGELFF.

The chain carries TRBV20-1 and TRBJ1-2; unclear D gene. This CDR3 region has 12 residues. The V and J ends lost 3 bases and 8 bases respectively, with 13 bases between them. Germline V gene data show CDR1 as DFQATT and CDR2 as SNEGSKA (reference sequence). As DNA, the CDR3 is TGCAGTGCTAGCGTAGGGCTTAGAGGCTACACCTTC. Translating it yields CSASVGLRGYTF.

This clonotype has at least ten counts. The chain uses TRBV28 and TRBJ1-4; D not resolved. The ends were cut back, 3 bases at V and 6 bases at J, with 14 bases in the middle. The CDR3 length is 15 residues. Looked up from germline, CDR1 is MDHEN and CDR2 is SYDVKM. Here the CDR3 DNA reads TGTGCCAGCAGTTTCCCGGGGTCAGTGGATGAAAAACTGTTTTTT. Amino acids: CASSFPGSVDEKLFF.

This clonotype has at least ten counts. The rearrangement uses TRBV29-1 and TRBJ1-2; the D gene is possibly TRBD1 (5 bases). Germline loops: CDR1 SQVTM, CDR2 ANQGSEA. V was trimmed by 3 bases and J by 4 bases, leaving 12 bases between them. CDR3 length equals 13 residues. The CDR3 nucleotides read TGCAGCGTTGATTTCCACGGGGGCTATGGCTACACCTTC. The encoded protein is CSVDFHGGYGYTF.

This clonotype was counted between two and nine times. The CDR3 coding sequence is TGTGCCAGCAGTCTTGGGAGCGGGAACACCGGGGAGCTGTTTTTT. It specifies CASSLGSGNTGELFF. The chain uses TRBV6-1 and TRBJ2-2, with TRBD2 as a possible D gene (5 bases). V shed 5 bases and J shed 1 base, with 11 bases lying between them. Germline lookup yields CDR1 MNHNS and CDR2 SASEGT. This CDR3 contains 15 residues.

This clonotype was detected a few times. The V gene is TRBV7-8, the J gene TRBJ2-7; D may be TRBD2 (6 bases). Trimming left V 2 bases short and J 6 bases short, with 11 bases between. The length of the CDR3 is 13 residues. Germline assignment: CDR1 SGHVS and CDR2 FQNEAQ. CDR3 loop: CASSLRRSGEQYF. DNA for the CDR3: TGTGCCAGCAGCTTAAGGCGTAGCGGCGAGCAGTACTTC.

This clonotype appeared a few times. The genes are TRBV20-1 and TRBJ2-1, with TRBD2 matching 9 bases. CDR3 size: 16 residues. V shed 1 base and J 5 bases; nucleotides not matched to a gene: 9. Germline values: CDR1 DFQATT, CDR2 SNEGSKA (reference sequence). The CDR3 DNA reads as TGCAGTGCTAGAGTTAGCGGGAGAGTTCCGGACAATGAGCAGTTCTTC. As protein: CSARVSGRVPDNEQFF.

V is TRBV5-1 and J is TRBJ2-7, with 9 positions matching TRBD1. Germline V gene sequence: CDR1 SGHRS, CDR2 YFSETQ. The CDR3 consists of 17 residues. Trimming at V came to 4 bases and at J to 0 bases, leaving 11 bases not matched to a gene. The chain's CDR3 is CASSGTGGTFSSYEQYF. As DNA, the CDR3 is TGCGCCAGCAGCGGCACAGGGGGCACCTTCTCCTCCTACGAGCAGTACTTC. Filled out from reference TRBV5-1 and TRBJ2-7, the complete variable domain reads KAGVTQTPRYLIKTRGQQVTLSCSPISGHRSVSWYQQTPGQGLQFLFEYFSETQRNKGNFPGRFSGRQFSNSRSEMNVSTLELGDSALYLCASSGTGGTFSSYEQYFGPGTRLTVT.

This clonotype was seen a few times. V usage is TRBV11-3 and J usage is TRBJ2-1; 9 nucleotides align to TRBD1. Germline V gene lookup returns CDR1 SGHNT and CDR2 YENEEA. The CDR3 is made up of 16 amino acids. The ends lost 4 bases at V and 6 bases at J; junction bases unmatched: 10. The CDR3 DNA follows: TGTGCCAGCAGCTCGTCTGGATTGACAGGGGGCAATGAGCAGTTCTTC. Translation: CASSSSGLTGGNEQFF. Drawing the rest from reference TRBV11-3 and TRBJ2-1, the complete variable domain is EAGVVQSPRYKIIEKKQPVAFWCNPISGHNTLYWYLQNLGQGPELLIRYENEEAVDDSQLPKDRFSAERLKGVDSTLKIQPAELGDSAVYLCASSSSGLTGGNEQFFGPGTRLTVL.

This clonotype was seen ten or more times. CDR3 protein: CASSFTGSGGGVQFF. The CDR3, as DNA: TGTGCCAGCAGTTTCACCGGGAGCGGGGGCGGCGTGCAGTTCTTC. This chain joins TRBV12-3 or TRBV12-4 and TRBJ2-1; 8 nucleotides align to TRBD2. The trim removed 3 bases at V and 12 bases at J, leaving 13 bases unmatched. The CDR3 contains 15 residues.

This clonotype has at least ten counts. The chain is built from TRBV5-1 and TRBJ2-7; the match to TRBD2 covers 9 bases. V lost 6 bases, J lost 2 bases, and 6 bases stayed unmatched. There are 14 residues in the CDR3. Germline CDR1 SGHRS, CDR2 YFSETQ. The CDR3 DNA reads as TGCGCCAGCAAAGTCCTAGCGGGACCCTACGAGCAGTACTTC. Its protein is CASKVLAGPYEQYF.

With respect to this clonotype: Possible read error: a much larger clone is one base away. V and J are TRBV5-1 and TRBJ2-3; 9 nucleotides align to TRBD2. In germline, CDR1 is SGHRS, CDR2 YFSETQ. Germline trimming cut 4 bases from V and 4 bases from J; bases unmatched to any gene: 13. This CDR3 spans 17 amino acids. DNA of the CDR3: TGCGCCAGCAGCGTGACTTTAGCGGGAGAGAGAGCAGATACGCAGTATTTT. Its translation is CASSVTLAGERADTQYF.

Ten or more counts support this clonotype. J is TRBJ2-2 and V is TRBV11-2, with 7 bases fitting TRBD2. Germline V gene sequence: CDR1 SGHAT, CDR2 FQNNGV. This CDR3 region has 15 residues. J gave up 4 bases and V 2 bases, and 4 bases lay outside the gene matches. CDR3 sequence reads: CASSLWGGGTGELFF. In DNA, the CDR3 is TGTGCCAGCAGCTTATGGGGGGGGGGCACCGGGGAGCTGTTTTTT.

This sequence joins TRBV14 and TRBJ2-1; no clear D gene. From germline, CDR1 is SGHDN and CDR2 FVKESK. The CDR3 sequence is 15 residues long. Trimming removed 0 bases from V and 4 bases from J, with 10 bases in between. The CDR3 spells CASSQDMRQYNEQFF. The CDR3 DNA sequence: TGTGCCAGCAGCCAAGATATGCGGCAGTACAATGAGCAGTTCTTC.

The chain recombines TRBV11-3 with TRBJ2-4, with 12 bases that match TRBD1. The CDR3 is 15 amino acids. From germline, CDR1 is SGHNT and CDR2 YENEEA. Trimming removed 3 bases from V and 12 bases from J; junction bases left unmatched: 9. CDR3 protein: CASSLEGDRGRRQYF. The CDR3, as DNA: TGTGCCAGCAGCTTGGAAGGGGACAGGGGGCGACGTCAGTACTTC.

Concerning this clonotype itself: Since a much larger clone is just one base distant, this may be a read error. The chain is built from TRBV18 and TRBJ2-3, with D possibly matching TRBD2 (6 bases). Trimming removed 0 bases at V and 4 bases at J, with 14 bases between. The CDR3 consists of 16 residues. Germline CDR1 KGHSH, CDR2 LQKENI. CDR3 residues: CASSPPTGSSADTQYF. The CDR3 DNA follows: TGTGCCAGCTCACCACCGACCGGGTCTAGCGCAGATACGCAGTATTTT.

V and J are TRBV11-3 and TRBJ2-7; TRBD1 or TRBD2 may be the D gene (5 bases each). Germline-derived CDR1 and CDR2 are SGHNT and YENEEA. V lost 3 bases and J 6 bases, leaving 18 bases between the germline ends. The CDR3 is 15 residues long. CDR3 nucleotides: TGTGCCAGCAGCTTCACCGGGACCCACTCACCCGAGCAGTACTTC. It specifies CASSFTGTHSPEQYF.

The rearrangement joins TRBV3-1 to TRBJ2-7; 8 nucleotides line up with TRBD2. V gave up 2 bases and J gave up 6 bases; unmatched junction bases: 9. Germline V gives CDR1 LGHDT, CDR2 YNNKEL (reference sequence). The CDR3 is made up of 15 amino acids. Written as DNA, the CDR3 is TGTGCCAGCAGCCAAAATAGCGGGAAGTCCGGCGAGCAGTACTTC. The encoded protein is CASSQNSGKSGEQYF.

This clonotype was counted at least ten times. The chain's CDR3 is CASRGQGVWNSPLHF. The CDR3 DNA sequence: TGTGCCAGCAGGGGACAGGGGGTTTGGAATTCACCCCTCCACTTT. This chain connects TRBV3-1 to TRBJ1-6, with 11 bases matching TRBD1. J gave up 7 bases and V 6 bases, and 5 bases lay outside the gene matches. Germline V gives CDR1 LGHDT, CDR2 YNNKEL (reference sequence). The CDR3 extends over 15 amino acids.

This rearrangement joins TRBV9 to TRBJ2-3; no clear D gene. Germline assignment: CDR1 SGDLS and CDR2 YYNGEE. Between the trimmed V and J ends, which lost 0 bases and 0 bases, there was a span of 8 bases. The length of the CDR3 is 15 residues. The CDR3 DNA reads TGTGCCAGCAGCGTAGGCGGCTTTAGCACAGATACGCAGTATTTT. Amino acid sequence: CASSVGGFSTDTQYF.

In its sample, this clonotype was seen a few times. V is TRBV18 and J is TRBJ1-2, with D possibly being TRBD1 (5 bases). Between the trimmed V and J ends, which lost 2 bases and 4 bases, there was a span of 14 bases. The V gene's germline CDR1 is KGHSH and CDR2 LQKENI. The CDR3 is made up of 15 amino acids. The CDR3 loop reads CASSPSGEQVYGYTF. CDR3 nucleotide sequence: TGTGCCAGCTCACCATCCGGGGAACAGGTCTATGGCTACACCTTC.

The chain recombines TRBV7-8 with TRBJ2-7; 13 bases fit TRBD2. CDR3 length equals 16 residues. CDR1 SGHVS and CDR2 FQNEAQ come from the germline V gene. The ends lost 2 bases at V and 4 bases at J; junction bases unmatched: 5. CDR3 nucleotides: TGTGCCAGCAGCTTAACTCCGGGACTAGCGGGGTACGAGCAGTACTTC. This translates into CASSLTPGLAGYEQYF.

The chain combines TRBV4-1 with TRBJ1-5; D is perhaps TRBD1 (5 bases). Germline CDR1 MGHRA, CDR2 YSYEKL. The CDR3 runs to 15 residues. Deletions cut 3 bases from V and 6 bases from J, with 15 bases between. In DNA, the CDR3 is TGCGCCAGCAGCCAGATGGGAGGGCAGGGTCAGCCCCAGCATTTT. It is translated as CASSQMGGQGQPQHF.

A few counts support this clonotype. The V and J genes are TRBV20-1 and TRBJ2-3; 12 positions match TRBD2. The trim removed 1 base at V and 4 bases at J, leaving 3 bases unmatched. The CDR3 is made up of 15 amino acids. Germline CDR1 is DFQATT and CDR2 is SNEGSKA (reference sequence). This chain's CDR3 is CSARVGTSGPDTQYF. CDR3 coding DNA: TGCAGTGCTAGAGTGGGGACTAGCGGGCCAGATACGCAGTATTTT.

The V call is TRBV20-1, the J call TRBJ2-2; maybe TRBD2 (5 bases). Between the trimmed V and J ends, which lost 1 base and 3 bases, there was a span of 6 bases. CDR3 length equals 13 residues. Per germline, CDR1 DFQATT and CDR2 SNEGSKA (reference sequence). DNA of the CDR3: TGCAGTGCTAGAGGGGAGTACACCGGGGAGCTGTTTTTT. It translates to CSARGEYTGELFF.

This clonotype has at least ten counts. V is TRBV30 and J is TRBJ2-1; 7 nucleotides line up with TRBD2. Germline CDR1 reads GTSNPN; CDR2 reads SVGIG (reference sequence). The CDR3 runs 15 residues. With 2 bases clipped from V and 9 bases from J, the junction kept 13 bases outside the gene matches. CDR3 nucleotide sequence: TGTGCCTGGAGTCGCCTCTCCGGGAGGCAAAGTGAGCAGTTCTTC. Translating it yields CAWSRLSGRQSEQFF.